This entry lists 12 T cell receptor beta chains sequenced from one sample in a study of blood T cells in healthy people across ages. The use of a sample-barcoded 5' primer and a J-beta primer mix characterized a second PCR of roughly 6 to 12 cycles. From the 5' RACE reads, TCRdb called clonotypes with MiXCR, one entry per CDR3 protein. The sample lists 800,000 or so distinct CDR3 sequences; 20% to 25% were seen once. These same data were also listed under a study on T cells of mothers and their children.

Sequenced material: blood. The receptors stem from a boy younger than 18 in good health.

The V and J genes are TRBV5-4 and TRBJ1-6; the D gene is possibly TRBD1 (5 bases). This CDR3 spans 15 amino acids. With 3 bases removed from V and 6 bases from J, the gap between germline ends came to 13 bases. Per germline, CDR1 SGHNT and CDR2 YYREEE (reference sequence). The DNA of the CDR3 is TGTGCCAGCAGCTCCACTGACAGCCTTAATTCACCCCTCCACTTT. This sequence encodes CASSSTDSLNSPLHF.

The chain couples TRBV6-2 or TRBV6-3 to TRBJ2-7, with no clear D. V was cut by 5 bases and J by 6 bases, with 11 bases left in between. Germline V lookup: CDR1 MNHEY, CDR2 SVGEGT. The CDR3 extends over 12 amino acids. The CDR3 loop reads CASSPPWGEQYF. CDR3 DNA sequence: TGTGCCAGCAGTCCCCCATGGGGCGAGCAGTACTTC.

The J gene is TRBJ2-1, the V gene TRBV24-1; 7 bases line up with TRBD1. The V and J ends lost 5 bases and 1 base, in that order; junction bases with no gene match: 4. The germline V gene encodes CDR1 KGHDR and CDR2 SFDVKD. The CDR3 runs to 15 residues. CDR3 sequence reads: CATSVTGFSYNEQFF. Written as DNA, the CDR3 is TGTGCCACCAGTGTGACAGGGTTTTCCTACAATGAGCAGTTCTTC.

The table lists this clonotype with many counts. The chain uses TRBV7-2 and TRBJ2-5; 8 bases match TRBD2. V shed 2 bases and J 3 bases; nucleotides not matched to a gene: 5. There are 15 residues in the CDR3. Germline lookup yields CDR1 SGHTA and CDR2 FQGNSA. The CDR3 loop reads CASSLLGSGEETQYF. The CDR3 region has the DNA TGTGCCAGCAGCTTATTAGGTAGCGGGGAAGAGACCCAGTACTTC.

The chain links TRBV29-1 to TRBJ2-7, with TRBD1 matching 8 bases. CDR3 size: 13 residues. The V and J ends lost 6 bases and 5 bases, in that order; junction bases with no gene match: 9. Germline V gene data show CDR1 as SQVTM and CDR2 as ANQGSEA. The CDR3 DNA reads as TGCAGCGTGGGACCAGGGGGCATGAACGAGCAGTACTTC. Its translation: CSVGPGGMNEQYF.

This clonotype was counted only a few times. The chain combines TRBV4-2 with TRBJ2-3, with 9 bases that match TRBD1. The CDR3 is 15 residues long. Looked up from germline, CDR1 is LGHNA and CDR2 is YNFKEQ. V dropped 3 bases and J dropped 2; count of bases not matched to a gene: 3. The DNA of the CDR3 is TGTGCCAGCAGCCAGTGGACAGGGGCCACAGATACGCAGTATTTT. Protein product: CASSQWTGATDTQYF.

The chain employs TRBV7-9 and TRBJ2-1; TRBD2 is a possible D gene (5 bases). From germline, CDR1 is SEHNR and CDR2 FQNEAQ (reference sequence). CDR3 length: 16 residues. Trimming took 5 bases from V and 6 from J, leaving 20 bases between them. CDR3: CASSPSGGRGSNEQFF. The CDR3, as DNA: TGTGCCAGCAGCCCCTCCGGCGGGCGCGGGTCCAATGAGCAGTTCTTC.

Comments on this clonotype: The CDR3 ends on some other residue instead of the conserved phenylalanine or tryptophan, so this is likely a read error. The V gene is TRBV12-3 or TRBV12-4, the J gene TRBJ1-1; 8 nucleotides align to TRBD1. The CDR3 totals 23 residues. V dropped 1 base and J dropped 3; count of bases not matched to a gene: 28. CDR3 DNA: TGTGCCAGCAGTTTAGAGGGGACAGGCCTAGAAATCCCTACTTTTGGATCCCACACTGAAGCTTTCTTG. Translating gives CASSLEGTGLEIPTFGSHTEAFL.

This clonotype has a handful of counts. The rearrangement joins TRBV6-5 to TRBJ2-2; possible D gene TRBD2, 5 bases. This CDR3 contains 13 residues. Germline values: CDR1 MNHEY, CDR2 SVGAGI. Trimming took off 2 bases at V and 6 bases at J, with 7 bases between the two ends. CDR3 in DNA: TGTGCCAGCAGTTACCGGAGGTCCGGGGAGCTGTTTTTT. Translated: CASSYRRSGELFF.

V gene TRBV4-3 combines with J gene TRBJ2-4; 7 bases line up with TRBD1. The CDR3 totals 14 residues. In germline, CDR1 is LGHNA, CDR2 YSLEER. V was clipped by 1 base and J by 9 bases; unmatched bases: 6. CDR3 region: CASSQADRFGIQYF. CDR3 nucleotides: TGCGCCAGCAGCCAAGCGGACAGGTTCGGCATTCAGTACTTC.

The chain has TRBV7-9 and TRBJ2-5; TRBD1 is a possible D gene (6 bases). With the DNA end fitting TRBJ2-7 better, the J assignment may be wrong. The germline V gene has CDR1 SEHNR and CDR2 FQNEAQ (reference sequence). This CDR3 is built from 13 residues. The CDR3 DNA sequence: TGTGCCAGCAGCCCTCGGACAGACTACGAGCAGTACTTC. Encoded protein: CASSPRTDYEQYF.

The rearrangement uses TRBV29-1 and TRBJ2-3, with 12 bases aligning to TRBD1. After removal of 1 base from V and 3 bases from J, the junction contained 8 bases not matched to a gene. Germline V gives CDR1 SQVTM, CDR2 ANQGSEA. The CDR3 loop spans 17 amino acids. The CDR3 spells CSVEGDRDRGRTDTQYF. The CDR3 nucleotides read TGCAGCGTTGAAGGCGACCGGGACAGGGGGCGAACAGATACGCAGTATTTT.